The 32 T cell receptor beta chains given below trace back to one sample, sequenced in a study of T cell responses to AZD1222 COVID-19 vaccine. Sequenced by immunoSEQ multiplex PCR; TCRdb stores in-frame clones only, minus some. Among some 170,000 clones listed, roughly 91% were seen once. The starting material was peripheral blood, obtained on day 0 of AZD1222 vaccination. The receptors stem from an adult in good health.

The DNA of the CDR3 is TGTGCCAGCAGCTGGGGTCTTTCCCACGATGGCTACACCTTC. Translating it yields CASSWGLSHDGYTF. The chain uses TRBV7-8 and TRBJ1-2; D ambiguous. Germline values: CDR1 SGHVS, CDR2 FQNEAQ. The V gene lost 4 bases and the J gene lost 6 bases, with 15 bases spanning the gap. This CDR3 has 14 amino acids.

CDR3 nucleotides: TGTGCCAGCAACCCCCGACAGGGTACAAACTATGGCTACACCTTC. It is translated as CASNPRQGTNYGYTF. This rearrangement joins TRBV2 to TRBJ1-2; 7 bases line up with TRBD1. The junction had 10 bases not matched to a gene; V was cut back by 7 bases and J by 2 bases. CDR3 length: 15 residues. Germline CDR1 reads SNHLY; CDR2 reads FYNNEI. The full variable domain, its missing parts supplied by reference TRBV2 and TRBJ1-2, is EPEVTQTPSHQVTQMGQEVILRCVPISNHLYFYWYRQILGQKVEFLVSFYNNEISEKSEIFDDQFSVERPDGSNFTLKIRSTKLEDSAMYFCASNPRQGTNYGYTFGSGTRLTVV.

The CDR3 spells CSVGETGGRGYTF. The CDR3 region has the DNA TGCAGCGTTGGGGAAACAGGGGGAAGAGGCTACACCTTC. This chain uses TRBV29-1 with TRBJ1-2, with TRBD1 identical over 8 bases. J gave up 8 bases and V 4 bases, and 9 bases lay outside the gene matches. Germline V gene lookup returns CDR1 SQVTM and CDR2 ANQGSEA. There are 13 residues in the CDR3.

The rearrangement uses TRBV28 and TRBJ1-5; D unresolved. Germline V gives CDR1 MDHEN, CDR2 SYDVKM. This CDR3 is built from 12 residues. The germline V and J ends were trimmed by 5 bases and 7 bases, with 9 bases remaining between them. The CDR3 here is CASSTGPQPQHF. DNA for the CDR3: TGTGCCAGCAGTACTGGTCCCCAGCCCCAGCATTTT.

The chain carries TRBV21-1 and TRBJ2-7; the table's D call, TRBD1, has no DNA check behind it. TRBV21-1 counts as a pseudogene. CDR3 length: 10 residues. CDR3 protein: CASGNRGRDV. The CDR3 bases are TGTGCCAGCGGAAACAGGGGGCGGGACGTC.

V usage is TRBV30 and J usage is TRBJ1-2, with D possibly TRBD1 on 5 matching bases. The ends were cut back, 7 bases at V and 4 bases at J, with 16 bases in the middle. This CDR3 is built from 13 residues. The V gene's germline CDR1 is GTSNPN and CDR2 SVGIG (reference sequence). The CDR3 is CALFGGRGYGYTF. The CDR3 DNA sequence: TGTGCCTTATTCGGGGGTCGGGGCTATGGCTACACCTTC.

In DNA form, the CDR3 reads TGTGCCAGCAGTGAGAACAGCAATTCACCCCTCCACTTT. Protein: CASSENSNSPLHF. This chain connects TRBV6-4 to TRBJ1-6; no firm D call. Germline loops: CDR1 MRHNA, CDR2 SNTAGT. This CDR3 is 13 amino acids long. V lost 3 bases, J lost 7 bases, and 7 bases lay in between.

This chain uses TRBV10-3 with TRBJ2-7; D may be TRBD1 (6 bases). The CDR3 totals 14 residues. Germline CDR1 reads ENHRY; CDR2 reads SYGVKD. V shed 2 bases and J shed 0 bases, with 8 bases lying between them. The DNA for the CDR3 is TGTGCCATCAGTGAGGGGACAAGCTCCTACGAGCAGTACTTC. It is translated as CAISEGTSSYEQYF.

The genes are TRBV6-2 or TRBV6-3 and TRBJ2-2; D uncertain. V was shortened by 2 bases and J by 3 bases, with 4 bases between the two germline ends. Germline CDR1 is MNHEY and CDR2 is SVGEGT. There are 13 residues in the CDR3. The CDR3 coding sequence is TGTGCCAGCAGTTACCACGACACCGGGGAGCTGTTTTTT. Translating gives CASSYHDTGELFF.

The CDR3 loop reads CASSFRGLQETQYF. Written as DNA, the CDR3 is TGTGCCAGCAGCTTCAGGGGACTCCAAGAGACCCAGTACTTC. The V and J genes are TRBV7-8 and TRBJ2-5; D could derive from TRBD1 or TRBD2 (6 bases each). Trimming removed 3 bases from V and 1 base from J, with 9 bases in between. CDR1 and CDR2 from the germline V gene are SGHVS and FQNEAQ. This CDR3 is built from 14 residues.

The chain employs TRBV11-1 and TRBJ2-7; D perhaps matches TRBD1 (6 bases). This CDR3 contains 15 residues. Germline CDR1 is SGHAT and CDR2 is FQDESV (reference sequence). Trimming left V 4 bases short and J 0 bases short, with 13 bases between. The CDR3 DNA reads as TGTGCCAGCAGCTCCGGGACAACTAGCTCCTACGAGCAGTACGTC. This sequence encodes CASSSGTTSSYEQYV.

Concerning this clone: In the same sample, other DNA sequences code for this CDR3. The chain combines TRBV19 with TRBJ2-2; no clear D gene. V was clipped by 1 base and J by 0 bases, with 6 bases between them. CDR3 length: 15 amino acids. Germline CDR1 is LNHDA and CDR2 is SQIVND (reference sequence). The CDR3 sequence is CASSIGGSNTGELFF. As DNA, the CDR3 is TGTGCCAGTAGTATAGGCGGATCGAACACCGGGGAGCTGTTTTTT.

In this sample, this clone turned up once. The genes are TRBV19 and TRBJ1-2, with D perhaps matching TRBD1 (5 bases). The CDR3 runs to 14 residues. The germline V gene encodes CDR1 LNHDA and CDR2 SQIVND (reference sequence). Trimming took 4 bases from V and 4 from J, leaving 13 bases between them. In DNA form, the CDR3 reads TGTGCCAGTAGTAAGGGCGACAGCGTCTATGGCTACACCTTC. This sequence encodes CASSKGDSVYGYTF.

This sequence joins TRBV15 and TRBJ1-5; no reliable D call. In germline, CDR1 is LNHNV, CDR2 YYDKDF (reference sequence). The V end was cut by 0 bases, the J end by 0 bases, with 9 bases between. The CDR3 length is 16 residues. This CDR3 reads CATSRDLPVSNQPQHF. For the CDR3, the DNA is TGTGCCACCAGCAGAGATCTCCCGGTTAGCAATCAGCCCCAGCATTTT.

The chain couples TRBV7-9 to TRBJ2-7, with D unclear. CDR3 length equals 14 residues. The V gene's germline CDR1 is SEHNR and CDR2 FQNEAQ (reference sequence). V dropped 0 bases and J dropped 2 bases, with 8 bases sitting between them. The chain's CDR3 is CASSLAQLPYEQYF. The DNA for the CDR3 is TGTGCCAGCAGCTTAGCACAGCTCCCCTACGAGCAGTACTTC.

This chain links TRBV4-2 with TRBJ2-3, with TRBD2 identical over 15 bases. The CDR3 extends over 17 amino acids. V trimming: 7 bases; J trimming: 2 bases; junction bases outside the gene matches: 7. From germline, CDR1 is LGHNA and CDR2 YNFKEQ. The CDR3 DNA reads TGTGCCAGCAAGCCGGGACTAGCGGGGGGCGCCACAGATACGCAGTATTTT. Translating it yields CASKPGLAGGATDTQYF.

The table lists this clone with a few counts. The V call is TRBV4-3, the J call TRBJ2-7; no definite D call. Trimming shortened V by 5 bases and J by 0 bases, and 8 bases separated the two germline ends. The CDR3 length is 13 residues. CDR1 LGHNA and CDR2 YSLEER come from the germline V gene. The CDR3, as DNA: TGCGCCAGCAGCGCAGGTAGCTCCTACGAGCAGTACTTC. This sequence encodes CASSAGSSYEQYF.

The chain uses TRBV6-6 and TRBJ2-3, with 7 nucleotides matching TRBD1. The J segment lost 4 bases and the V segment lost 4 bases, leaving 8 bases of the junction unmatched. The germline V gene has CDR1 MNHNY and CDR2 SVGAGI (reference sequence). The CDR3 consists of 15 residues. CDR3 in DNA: TGTGCCAGCAGTTCCCACGAACAGGGGCCAGATACGCAGTATTTT. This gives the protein CASSSHEQGPDTQYF.

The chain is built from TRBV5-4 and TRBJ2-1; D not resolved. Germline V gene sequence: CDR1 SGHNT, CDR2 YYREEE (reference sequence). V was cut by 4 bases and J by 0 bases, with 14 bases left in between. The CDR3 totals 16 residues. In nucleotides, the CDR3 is TGTGCCAGCAGCCCCGGCAGCGCCAGCTCCTACAATGAGCAGTTCTTC. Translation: CASSPGSASSYNEQFF.

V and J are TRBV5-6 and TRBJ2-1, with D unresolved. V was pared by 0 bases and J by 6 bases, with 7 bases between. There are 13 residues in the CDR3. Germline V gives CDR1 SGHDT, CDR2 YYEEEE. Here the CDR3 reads CASSLGRRNEQFF. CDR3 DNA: TGTGCCAGCAGCTTGGGGAGACGCAATGAGCAGTTCTTC.

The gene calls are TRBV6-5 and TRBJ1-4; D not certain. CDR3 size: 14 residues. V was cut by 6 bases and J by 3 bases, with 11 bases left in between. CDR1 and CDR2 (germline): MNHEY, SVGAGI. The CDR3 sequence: CASSTGMSNEKLFF. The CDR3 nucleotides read TGTGCCAGCAGCACCGGAATGTCTAATGAAAAACTGTTTTTT.

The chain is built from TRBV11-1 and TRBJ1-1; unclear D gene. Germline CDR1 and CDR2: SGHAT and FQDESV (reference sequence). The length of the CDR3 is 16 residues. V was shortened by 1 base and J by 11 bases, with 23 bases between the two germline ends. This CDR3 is CASSLDAAGATDRAFF. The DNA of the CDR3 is TGTGCCAGCAGCTTAGACGCGGCAGGAGCTACAGATCGCGCTTTCTTT.

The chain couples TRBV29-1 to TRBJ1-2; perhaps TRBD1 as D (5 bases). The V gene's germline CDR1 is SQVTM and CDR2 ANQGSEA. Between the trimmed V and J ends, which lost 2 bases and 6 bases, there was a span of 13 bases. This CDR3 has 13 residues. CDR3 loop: CSVESSGRDGYTF. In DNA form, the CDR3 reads TGCAGCGTTGAAAGTTCGGGCAGGGATGGCTACACCTTC. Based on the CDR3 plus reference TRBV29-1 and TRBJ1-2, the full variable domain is SAVISQKPSRDICQRGTSLTIQCQVDSQVTMMFWYRQQPGQSLTLIATANQGSEATYESGFVIDKFPISRPNLTFSTLTVSNMSPEDSSIYLCSVESSGRDGYTFGSGTRLTVV.

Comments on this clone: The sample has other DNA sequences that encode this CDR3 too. Here the CDR3 reads CASSLAWGEAFF. The CDR3 DNA is TGTGCCAGCAGCTTGGCTTGGGGGGAAGCTTTCTTT. The chain recombines TRBV5-6 with TRBJ1-1; tentative D call: TRBD1 (5 bases). V gave up 0 bases and J gave up 8 bases, with 8 bases separating them. CDR1 is SGHDT, CDR2 YYEEEE, per germline. This CDR3 spans 12 amino acids.

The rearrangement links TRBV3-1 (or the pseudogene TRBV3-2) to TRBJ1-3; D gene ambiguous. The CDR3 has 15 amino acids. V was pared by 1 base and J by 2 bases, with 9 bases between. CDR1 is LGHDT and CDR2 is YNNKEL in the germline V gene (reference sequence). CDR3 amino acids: CASSQGSVPGNTIYF. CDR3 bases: TGTGCCAGCAGCCAAGGCTCGGTCCCTGGAAACACCATATATTTT.

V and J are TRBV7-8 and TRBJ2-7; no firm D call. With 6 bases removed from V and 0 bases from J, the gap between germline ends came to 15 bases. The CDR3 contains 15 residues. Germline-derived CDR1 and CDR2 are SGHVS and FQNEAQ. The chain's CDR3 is CASRQSRTDSYEQYV. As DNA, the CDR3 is TGTGCCAGCAGACAATCCAGGACCGACTCCTACGAGCAGTACGTC.

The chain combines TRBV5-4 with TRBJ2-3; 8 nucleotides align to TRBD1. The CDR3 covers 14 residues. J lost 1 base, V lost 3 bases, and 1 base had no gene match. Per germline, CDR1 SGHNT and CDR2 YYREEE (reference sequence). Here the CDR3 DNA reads TGTGCCAGCAGCTGGGGACAGGGCACAGATACGCAGTATTTT. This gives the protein CASSWGQGTDTQYF.

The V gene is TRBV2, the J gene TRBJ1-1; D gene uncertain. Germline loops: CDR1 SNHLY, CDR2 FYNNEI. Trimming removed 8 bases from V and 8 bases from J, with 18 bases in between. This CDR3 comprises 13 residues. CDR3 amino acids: CASSREDLAEAFF. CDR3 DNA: TGTGCCAGCTCAAGGGAGGATTTGGCGGAAGCTTTCTTT.

The chain's CDR3 is CASSPALRGANTGELFF. The CDR3, as DNA: TGTGCCAGCAGCCCGGCTTTGCGGGGGGCGAACACCGGGGAGCTGTTTTTT. The V call is TRBV7-3, the J call TRBJ2-2, with 8 bases lining up with TRBD2. Germline assignment: CDR1 SGHTA and CDR2 FQGTGA. Germline trimming cut 5 bases from V and 0 bases from J; bases unmatched to any gene: 8. This CDR3 has 17 amino acids.

CDR3 in amino acids: CASSDGQPQHF. The CDR3 DNA is TGTGCCAGCAGTGATGGTCAGCCCCAGCATTTT. The chain has TRBV2 and TRBJ1-5; D not certain. Trimming cost V 3 bases and J 6 bases, with 3 bases left between them. The CDR3 contains 11 residues. CDR1 is SNHLY and CDR2 is FYNNEI in the germline V gene.

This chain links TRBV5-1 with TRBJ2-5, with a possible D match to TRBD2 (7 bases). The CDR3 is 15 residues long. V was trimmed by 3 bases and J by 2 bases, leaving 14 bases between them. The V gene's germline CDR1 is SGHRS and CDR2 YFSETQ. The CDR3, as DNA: TGCGCCAGCAGCTCGCGGGGGCCGCCGCAAGAGACCCAGTACTTC. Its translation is CASSSRGPPQETQYF.

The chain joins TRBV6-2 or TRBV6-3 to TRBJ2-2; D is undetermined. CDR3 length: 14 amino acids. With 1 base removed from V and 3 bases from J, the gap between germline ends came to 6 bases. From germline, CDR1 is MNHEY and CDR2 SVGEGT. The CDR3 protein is CASSYLKDTGELFF. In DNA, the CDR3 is TGTGCCAGCAGTTACTTAAAGGACACCGGGGAGCTGTTTTTT.